What follows is one TCR beta chain and its context. TCRdb reworked the 5' RACE reads into one entry per CDR3 protein, no DNA. The repertoire table contains about 260,000 distinct CDR3 sequences. The data derive from a study of T cells expressing NK-cell markers. In germline, CDR1 is MNHEY, CDR2 SVGEGT. The CDR3 runs to 13 residues. Input material: blood T cells: a sorted CD56 or NKG2C T cell subset, CD4+ or CD8+ T cells, or bulk PBMC T cells (not recorded which). The V gene is TRBV6-2 or TRBV6-3, the J gene TRBJ2-7; there is no DNA to check the TCRdb D call of TRBD1. The sequence was collected from a woman aged 18 to 75 in good health. This CDR3 reads CASGSQGGYEQYF.